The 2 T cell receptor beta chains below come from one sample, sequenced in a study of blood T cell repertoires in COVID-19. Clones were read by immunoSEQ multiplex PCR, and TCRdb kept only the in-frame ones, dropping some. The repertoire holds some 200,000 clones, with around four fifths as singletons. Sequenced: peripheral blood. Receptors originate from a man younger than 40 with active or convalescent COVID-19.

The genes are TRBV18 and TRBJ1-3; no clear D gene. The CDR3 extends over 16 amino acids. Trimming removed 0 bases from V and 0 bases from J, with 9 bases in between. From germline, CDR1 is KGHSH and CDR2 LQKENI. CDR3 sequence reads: CASSPPAGYSGNTIYF. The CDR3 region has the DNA TGTGCCAGCTCACCACCGGCGGGTTACTCTGGAAACACCATATATTTT.

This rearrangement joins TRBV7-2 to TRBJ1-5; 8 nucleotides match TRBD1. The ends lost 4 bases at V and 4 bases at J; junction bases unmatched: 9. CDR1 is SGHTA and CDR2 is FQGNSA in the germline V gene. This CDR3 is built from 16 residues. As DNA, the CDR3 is TGTGCCAGCAGCTCCTTCGGGACAGGCCAAAATCAGCCCCAGCATTTT. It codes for CASSSFGTGQNQPQHF. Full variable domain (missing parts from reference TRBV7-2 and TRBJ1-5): GAGVSQSPSNKVTEKGKDVELRCDPISGHTALYWYRQSLGQGLEFLIYFQGNSAPDKSGLPSDRFSAERTGGSVSTLTIQRTQQEDSAVYLCASSSFGTGQNQPQHFGDGTRLSIL.